Below, 7 T cell receptor beta chains from the same sample are listed, as sequenced in a study of T cell repertoires in cytomegalovirus infection. TCRdb analysed the reads with MiXCR anew, one entry per CDR3 protein. This sample has 250,000 to 300,000 distinct CDR3 sequences, with about 20% found just once. These receptors' targets are unknown. Sequencing used cultured PBMCs, obtained from culture after CMV antigen stimulation. The receptors come from a human donor in good health (CMV status not recorded). Some clones in this sample may be carry-over from other donors' samples.

The gene calls are TRBV7-2 and TRBJ2-5; 10 bases are a match to TRBD2. V gave up 1 base and J gave up 5 bases; unmatched junction bases: 10. From germline, CDR1 is SGHTA and CDR2 FQGNSA. The CDR3 is made up of 17 amino acids. DNA for the CDR3: TGTGCCAGCAGCTTAGTTAAGCTAGCGGGAGAGGTGGAGACCCAGTACTTC. This gives the protein CASSLVKLAGEVETQYF.

The table lists this clonotype with many counts. The chain couples TRBV10-3 to TRBJ2-1, with 9 bases fitting TRBD2. V gave up 10 bases and J gave up 2 bases; unmatched junction bases: 12. Germline CDR1 is ENHRY and CDR2 is SYGVKD. The CDR3 is made up of 16 amino acids. For the CDR3, the DNA is TGTGCCAACGCCGAGGGAGCGGGGGGAACCTACAATGAGCAGTTCTTC. This translates into CANAEGAGGTYNEQFF.

This clonotype was found a few times. Here the CDR3 DNA reads TGTGCCAGCAGCTTAGTGTTAGGAGGGCCCCAGCATTTT. Protein sequence: CASSLVLGGPQHF. The rearrangement links TRBV11-2 to TRBJ1-5; D gene unclear. From germline, CDR1 is SGHAT and CDR2 FQNNGV. Between the trimmed V and J ends, which lost 1 base and 9 bases, there was a span of 10 bases. CDR3 length: 13 residues.

The chain joins TRBV5-5 to TRBJ2-1; the D gene could be TRBD1 or TRBD2 (6 bases each). CDR1 SGHKS and CDR2 YYEKEE come from the germline V gene (reference sequence). CDR3 length equals 14 residues. V was shortened by 0 bases and J by 6 bases, with 10 bases between the two germline ends. The CDR3 spells CASSLARGRNEQFF. CDR3 nucleotides: TGTGCCAGCAGCTTGGCCCGGGGGCGCAATGAGCAGTTCTTC.

In its sample, this clonotype is medium-sized (0.01 to 0.1%). The rearrangement links TRBV5-4 to TRBJ2-1; D possibly corresponds to TRBD2 (5 bases). In germline, CDR1 is SGHNT, CDR2 YYREEE (reference sequence). Trimming took off 2 bases at V and 1 base at J, with 10 bases between the two ends. The CDR3 is 15 residues long. The CDR3 sequence: CASSLGGLSYNEQFF. In nucleotides, the CDR3 is TGTGCCAGCAGCTTAGGCGGGCTGTCCTACAATGAGCAGTTCTTC.

This clonotype was observed a single time. The genes are TRBV12-3 or TRBV12-4 and TRBJ1-4; maybe TRBD1 (6 bases). This CDR3 is built from 15 residues. Trimming took off 5 bases at V and 8 bases at J, with 18 bases between the two ends. The CDR3 DNA reads as TGTGCCAGCAGTCCGAATCCGGGACACGGAGAAAAACTGTTTTTT. Translation: CASSPNPGHGEKLFF.

This clonotype occurred many times. The chain has TRBV7-3 and TRBJ2-1; D tentatively fits TRBD1 or TRBD2 (6 bases each). With 4 bases removed from V and 4 bases from J, the gap between germline ends came to 17 bases. CDR1 and CDR2 (germline): SGHTA, FQGTGA. The length of the CDR3 is 16 residues. CDR3 in amino acids: CASSWGRGRGYNEQFF. In DNA, the CDR3 is TGTGCCAGCAGCTGGGGTCGGGGGCGCGGGTACAATGAGCAGTTCTTC.